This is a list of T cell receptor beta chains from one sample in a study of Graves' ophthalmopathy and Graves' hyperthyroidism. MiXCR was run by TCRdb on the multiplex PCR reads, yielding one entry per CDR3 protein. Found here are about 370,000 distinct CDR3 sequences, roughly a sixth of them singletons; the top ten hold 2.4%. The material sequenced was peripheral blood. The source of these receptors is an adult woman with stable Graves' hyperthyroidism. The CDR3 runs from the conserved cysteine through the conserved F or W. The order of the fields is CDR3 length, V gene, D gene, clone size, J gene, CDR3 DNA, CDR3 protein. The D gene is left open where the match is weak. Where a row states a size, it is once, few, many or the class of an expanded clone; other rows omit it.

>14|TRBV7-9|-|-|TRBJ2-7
TGTGCCAGCAGCACGGGGATCGGCTCCTACGATCAGTACTTC
CASSTGIGSYDQYF
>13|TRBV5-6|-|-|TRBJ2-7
TGTGCCAGCAGCCCTACACCCTACGTCGAGCAGTACTTC
CASSPTPYVEQYF
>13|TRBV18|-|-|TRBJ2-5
TGTGCCAGCTCCACCCGGATCCAAGAGACCCAGTACTTC
CASSTRIQETQYF
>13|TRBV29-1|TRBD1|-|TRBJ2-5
TGCAGCGTTGATAAGGGACAGCAAGAGACCCAGTACTTC
CSVDKGQQETQYF
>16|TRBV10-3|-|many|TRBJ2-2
TGTGCCATCTGCGAGCGCAAAACTAGCTTGTCCGGGGAGCTGTTTTTT
CAICERKTSLSGELFF
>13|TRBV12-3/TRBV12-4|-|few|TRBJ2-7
TGTGCCAGCAGTTTCGAGGGGGTAGACGAGCAGTACTTC
CASSFEGVDEQYF
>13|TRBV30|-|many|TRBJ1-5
TGTGCCTGGAGTGTAGAAGGGAGTCAGCCCCAGCATTTT
CAWSVEGSQPQHF
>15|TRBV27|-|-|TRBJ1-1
TGTGCCAGTCGGGATGTCCTACCAAAAGGAACTGAAGCTTTCTTT
CASRDVLPKGTEAFF
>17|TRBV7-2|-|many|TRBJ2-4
TGTGCCAGCAGCTTAGTTTCCCGGCGAGGGGGAGGAAACATTCAGTACTTC
CASSLVSRRGGGNIQYF
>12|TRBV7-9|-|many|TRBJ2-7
TGTGCCAGCAGCTTAGAAGGGGCAGGGGAACGCTTC
CASSLEGAGERF
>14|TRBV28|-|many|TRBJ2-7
TGTGCCAGCAGTACGACAGTAGGGATTCACGAGCAGTACTTC
CASSTTVGIHEQYF
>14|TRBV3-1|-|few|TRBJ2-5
TGTGCCAGCAGCCAAGCAGGGGTTCAAGAGACCCAGTACTTC
CASSQAGVQETQYF
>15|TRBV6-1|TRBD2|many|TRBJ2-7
TGTGCCAGCAGTGTGTGGGCTAGCGGGAGCTACGAGCAGTACTTC
CASSVWASGSYEQYF
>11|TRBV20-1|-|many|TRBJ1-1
TGCAGTGCTAGCTGGCAGCGTGAAGCTTTCTTT
CSASWQREAFF
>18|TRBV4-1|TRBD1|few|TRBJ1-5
TGCGCCAGCAGCCTTAGAACCCCGGACAGGGGGCCCAATCAGCCCCAGCATTTT
CASSLRTPDRGPNQPQHF
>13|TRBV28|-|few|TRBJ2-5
TGTGCCAGCACCTTAGGGGTACAAGAGACCCAGTACTTC
CASTLGVQETQYF
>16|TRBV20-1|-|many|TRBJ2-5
TGCAGTGCTAGAGATCCGGCCGGGTCCACGGGGGAGACCCAGTACTTC
CSARDPAGSTGETQYF
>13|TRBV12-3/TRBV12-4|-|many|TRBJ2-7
TGTGCCAGCAAACAGGCTAACTCCTACGAGCAGTACTTC
CASKQANSYEQYF
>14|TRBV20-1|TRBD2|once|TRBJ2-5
TGCAGTGCTAGAGATAGCGGGAGTCAAGAGACCCAGTACTTC
CSARDSGSQETQYF
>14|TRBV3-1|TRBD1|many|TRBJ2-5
TGTGCCAGCAGCCGACAGGGGAGTGCCGAGACCCAGTACTTC
CASSRQGSAETQYF
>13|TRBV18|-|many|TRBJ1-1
TGTGCCAGCAGCCCGACCATGAACACTGAAGCTTTCTTT
CASSPTMNTEAFF
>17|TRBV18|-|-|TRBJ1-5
TGTGCCAGCTCACCAGTCCCTAGGCGGGCGATCGGTCAGCCCCAGCATTTT
CASSPVPRRAIGQPQHF
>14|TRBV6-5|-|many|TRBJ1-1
TGTGCCAGCAGCTTTGATCAGGGCGGCACTGAAGCTTTCTTT
CASSFDQGGTEAFF
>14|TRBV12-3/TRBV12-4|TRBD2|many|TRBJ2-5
TGTGCCAGCAGTCTTAGCGGGCCGAAAGAGACCCAGTACTTC
CASSLSGPKETQYF
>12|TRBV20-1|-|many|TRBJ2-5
TGCAGTGCCCGACAGGCCCAAGAGACCCAGTACTTC
CSARQAQETQYF
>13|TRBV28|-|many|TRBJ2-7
TGTGCCTCGACCGGGACTTCCCCTAACGAGCAGTACTTC
CASTGTSPNEQYF
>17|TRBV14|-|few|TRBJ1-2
TGTGCCAGCAGCCATAGTCCGCTAACAGGGAGGGACTATGGCTACACCTTC
CASSHSPLTGRDYGYTF
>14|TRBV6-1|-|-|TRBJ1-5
TGTGCCAGCTGGACGGGGCAGAGCAATCAGCCCCAGCATTTT
CASWTGQSNQPQHF
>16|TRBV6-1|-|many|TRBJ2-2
TGTGCCAGCAGTAGATTAGCCCCTCGCGGTGACAGCGAGCTGTTTTTT
CASSRLAPRGDSELFF
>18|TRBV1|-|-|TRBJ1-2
TGTACCAGCAGTTCTGTGTCTGGGACAGTGGTACCCGACTATGGCTACACCTTC
CTSSSVSGTVVPDYGYTF
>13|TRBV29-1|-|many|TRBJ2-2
TGCAGCGCCCCCAACTCGAACACCGGGGAGCTGTTTTTT
CSAPNSNTGELFF
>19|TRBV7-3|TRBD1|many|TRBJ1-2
TGTGCCAGCAGCCAAACCACTGGGACAGGGGTGTTCGGCGGCTATGGCTACACCTTC
CASSQTTGTGVFGGYGYTF
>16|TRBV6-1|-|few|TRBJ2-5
TGTGCCAGCACCTATCCCCTCGTGAGCCCCCTCAGGGCCCAGTACTTC
CASTYPLVSPLRAQYF
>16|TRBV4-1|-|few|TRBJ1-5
TGCGCCAGCAGCCAAGACGAAGGAGGGGACCGTCAGCCCCAGCATTTT
CASSQDEGGDRQPQHF
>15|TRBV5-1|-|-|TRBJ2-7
TGCGCCAGCAGCTTGGCCGCAGGGTTACTGTACGAGCAGTACTTC
CASSLAAGLLYEQYF
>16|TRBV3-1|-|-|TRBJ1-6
TGTGCCAGCAGCCAATTACAAGGCCGCGGGAATTCACCCCTCCACTTT
CASSQLQGRGNSPLHF
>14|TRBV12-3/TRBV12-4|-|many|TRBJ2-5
TGTGCCAGCAGTTTCGGGACACCTAGAGAGACCCAGTACTTC
CASSFGTPRETQYF
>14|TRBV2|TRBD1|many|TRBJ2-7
TGTGCCAGCAGCGACAGGGGGCCTAAATACGAGCAGTACTTC
CASSDRGPKYEQYF
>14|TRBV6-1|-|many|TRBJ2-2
TGTGCCAGCAGTGGATCCTTAGATACCGGGGAGCTGTTTTTT
CASSGSLDTGELFF
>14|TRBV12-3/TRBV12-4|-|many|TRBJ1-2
TGTGCCAGCACTTGGGGGGGAGGTAGCTATGGCTACACCTTC
CASTWGGGSYGYTF
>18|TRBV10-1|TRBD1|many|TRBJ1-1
TGCGCCAGCAGTGAGTCGATTTACGGGACAGGGGCCGTGACTGAAGCTTTCTTT
CASSESIYGTGAVTEAFF